The rows below give T cell receptor beta chains drawn from one sample of a study of cytomegalovirus exposure and HLA in healthy donors. Profiling relied on immunoSEQ multiplex PCR, and the TCRdb table lists in-frame clones only, not all of them. The table lists about 180,000 clones, over 70% of them singletons, with around 6% in the top ten. The sample was PBMCs. These receptors were obtained from a man aged 35 to 55 in good health and CMV-seronegative. The CDR3 runs from the conserved cysteine through the conserved F or W. A D gene is named only where the DNA matches it firmly. Size tells how often a clone was seen (once, few, many) or the class of an expanded clone, and some rows leave it out.

j_call clone_size v_call d_call cdr3_nt cdr3_aa
TRBJ1-1 NA TRBV11-3 NA TGTGCCAGCAGCTTAGAGGGACTGGGGTTCGTGAACACTGAAGCTTTCTTT CASSLEGLGFVNTEAFF
TRBJ1-5 NA TRBV5-1 TRBD1 TGCGCCAGCAGCGTCGGGACAGGGGGCTTGGGGCAGCCCCAGCATTTT CASSVGTGGLGQPQHF
TRBJ1-1 NA TRBV18 TRBD1 TGTGCCAGCTCCCTGAAAGACAGGGCAGCTTTCTTT CASSLKDRAAFF
TRBJ2-7 NA TRBV2 TRBD2 TGTGCCAGCAGCCGGACTAGCGGGACCTACGAGCAGTACTTC CASSRTSGTYEQYF
TRBJ2-1 few TRBV2 NA TGTGCCAGCAGTGAACAGGGTATCAATGAGCAGTTCTTC CASSEQGINEQFF
TRBJ2-3 once TRBV23-1 NA TGCGCCAGCAGTCAATCTCATACAGATACGCAGTATTTT CASSQSHTDTQYF
TRBJ1-2 NA TRBV5-1 TRBD1 TGCGCCAGCAGCTTGGGGCCGGGACAGGGGGACGGCTACACCTTC CASSLGPGQGDGYTF
TRBJ2-7 NA TRBV7-8 TRBD1 TGTGCCAGCAGCTTCGGACAGGGGAGATACGAGCAGTACTTC CASSFGQGRYEQYF
TRBJ2-5 once TRBV5-5 NA TGTGCCAGCAGCCCCCAGGACAGTCTTCGTGAGACCCAGTACTTC CASSPQDSLRETQYF
TRBJ2-3 NA TRBV15 NA TGTGCCACCAGCAGGAAGGGGGGGGCAACAGATACGCAGTATTTT CATSRKGGATDTQYF
TRBJ2-6 NA TRBV7-2 NA TGTGCCAGCAGCCTTACTATGTCTGGGGCCAACGTCCTGACTTTC CASSLTMSGANVLTF
TRBJ2-2 NA TRBV6-4 NA TGTGCCAGCAGCGGGGAACTGAACACCGGGGAGCTGTTTTTT CASSGELNTGELFF
TRBJ2-7 NA TRBV27 TRBD2 TGTGCCAGCAATGGGGGCGGGGGGCCCAACGAGCAGTACTTC CASNGGGGPNEQYF
TRBJ2-3 NA TRBV9 TRBD2 TGTGCCAGCAGCGTAGGACTAGCGAGCACAGATACGCAGTATTTT CASSVGLASTDTQYF
TRBJ2-4 NA TRBV30 NA TGTGCCTGGAGTGTACAGGAGAGGCCCAAAAACATTCAGTACTTC CAWSVQERPKNIQYF
TRBJ2-7 NA TRBV7-8 TRBD1 TGTGCCAGCAGACCCGGGGGCAGGGGGCTATGGGGGCAGTACTTC CASRPGGRGLWGQYF
TRBJ2-1 NA TRBV19 NA TGTGCCAGTAGTATAGGTCCGTACAATGAGCAGTTCTTC CASSIGPYNEQFF
TRBJ2-2 NA TRBV18 TRBD1 TGTGCCAGCTCACTCTGGACAGGGGACACCGGGGAGCTGTTTTTT CASSLWTGDTGELFF
TRBJ1-3 once TRBV30 NA TGTGCCTGGCGGGGTCAAGGAAACACCATATATTTT CAWRGQGNTIYF
TRBJ1-2 NA TRBV18 NA TGTGCCAGCTCACCGAGGTCTCCCCTTGTCAAATCCCTTATCGGCTATGGCTACACCTTC CASSPRSPLVKSLIGYGYTF
TRBJ2-7 NA TRBV30 NA TGTGCCTGGAGTGTCGGGGGGCTCTCCTACGAGCAGTACTTC CAWSVGGLSYEQYF
TRBJ2-5 once TRBV6-1 NA TGTGCCAGCACCATGGGCGCCTCCCAAGAGACCCAGTACTTC CASTMGASQETQYF
TRBJ2-1 NA TRBV7-6 NA TGTGCCAGCAGCGGTGGGAGTGGGACTCCCACAAACAATGAGCAGTTCTTC CASSGGSGTPTNNEQFF
TRBJ2-7 NA TRBV7-2 TRBD2 TGTGCCAGCAGCACTAGCGGGGCCTACGAGCAGTACTTC CASSTSGAYEQYF
TRBJ1-1 NA TRBV6-5 TRBD1 TGTGCCAGCAGTCCCCCAACCCCGGGACAGCCTGAAGCTTTCTTT CASSPPTPGQPEAFF
TRBJ2-4 NA TRBV7-9 TRBD1 TGTGCCAGCACCGAGGGGACAGGGAAGGACATTCAGTACTTC CASTEGTGKDIQYF
TRBJ2-5 NA TRBV7-2 NA TGTGCCAGCAGCTTTAACGGGATCCAAGAGACCCAGTACTTC CASSFNGIQETQYF
TRBJ1-5 NA TRBV29-1 NA TGCAGCGCCCGGGTCGATAGCAATCAGCCCCAGCATTTT CSARVDSNQPQHF
TRBJ1-3 NA TRBV6-6 NA TGTGCCAGCAGTCCCCTTTCTGGAAACACCATATATTTT CASSPLSGNTIYF
TRBJ2-7 NA TRBV7-9 NA TGTGCCAGCAGCCCCAGCGGGTTATACGAGCAGTACTTC CASSPSGLYEQYF
TRBJ1-2 NA TRBV7-6 NA TGTGCCAGCAGCCAAGACAGGACGTCTAACTATGGCTACACCTTC CASSQDRTSNYGYTF
TRBJ2-1 once TRBV27 NA TGTGCCAGCAGCGATGACAGAACAGGCTACAATGAGCAGTTCTTC CASSDDRTGYNEQFF
TRBJ2-3 NA TRBV9 TRBD2 TGTGCCAGCAGCCCCAAAGGCGGGGGGGCGTCAGATACGCAGTATTTT CASSPKGGGASDTQYF
TRBJ2-7 NA TRBV6-5 NA TGTGCCAGCAGAAGAACCCCGACTAGGACCTACGAGCAGTGCTTC CASRRTPTRTYEQCF
TRBJ2-1 NA TRBV11-3 TRBD2 TGTGCCAGCAGCGGAGCGGGAGATTGGGACAATGAGCAGTTCTTC CASSGAGDWDNEQFF
TRBJ1-1 few TRBV5-1 NA TGCGCCAGCAGCTCGCAGGGTGCAGGGACTGAAGCTTTCTTT CASSSQGAGTEAFF
TRBJ2-7 NA TRBV5-4 NA TGTGCCAGCAGCTTATCACAGACCTACGAGCAGTACTTC CASSLSQTYEQYF
TRBJ1-1 NA TRBV2 NA TGTGCCAGCCTTTATCCCGCACGGGGGGACGCTTTCTTT CASLYPARGDAFF
TRBJ1-3 NA TRBV9 NA TGTGCCAGCAGCCCGGGACACTCTGGAAACACCATATATTTT CASSPGHSGNTIYF
TRBJ2-1 few TRBV5-1 TRBD2 TGCGCCAGCAGCTCGGGACTAGCGGGGGGCAATGAGCAGTTCTTC CASSSGLAGGNEQFF
TRBJ1-2 NA TRBV9 NA TGTGCCAGCAGCGTTCGACAGGCATATGGCTACACCTTC CASSVRQAYGYTF
TRBJ1-2 NA TRBV11-3 TRBD1 TGTGCCAGCAGCCCTAGCGTGGACAGGACTTATGGCTACACCTTC CASSPSVDRTYGYTF
TRBJ1-2 NA TRBV5-1 NA TGCGCCAGCAGCTTGGGACAGCCCCATAACTATGGCTACACCTTC CASSLGQPHNYGYTF
TRBJ2-3 NA TRBV27 TRBD1 TGTGCCAGCACCCCTAGGGGACAGGATACGCAGTATTTT CASTPRGQDTQYF
TRBJ2-5 NA TRBV11-2 TRBD2 TGTGCCAGCAGCCCAGCGGTAGCGGGGGGCCAAGAGACCCAGTACTTC CASSPAVAGGQETQYF
TRBJ1-5 NA TRBV4-1 TRBD1 TGCGCCAGCAGCCAGCAGGGGGTCGGTAGCAATCAGCCCCAGCATTTT CASSQQGVGSNQPQHF
TRBJ1-2 NA TRBV4-2 NA TGTGCCAGCAGCCCCGGGGACACCACCTATGGCTACACCTTC CASSPGDTTYGYTF
TRBJ2-5 NA TRBV25-1 TRBD1 TGTGCCAGCAGTGAGACAGGGGGCCGGGAGACCCAGTACTTC CASSETGGRETQYF
TRBJ1-2 NA TRBV7-2 TRBD1 TGTGCCAGCAGCTTAGAGGTTTCAGGGGGTGGCTACACCTTC CASSLEVSGGGYTF
TRBJ2-2 NA TRBV19 NA TGTGCCAGTGGGCAGAACACCGGGGAGCTGTTTTTT CASGQNTGELFF
TRBJ1-6 NA TRBV6-4 TRBD1 TGTGCCAGCAGAGAAAGACAGGGGGCACTTAATTCACCCCTCCACTTT CASRERQGALNSPLHF